This T cell receptor (beta chain) was observed in a study of shared clonotypes between healthy human individuals. Generated by immunoSEQ multiplex PCR, the TCRdb table keeps only in-frame clones and is missing some. The sample shows 2,500,000 or so clones, approximately 94% of them seen only once. This CDR3 has 16 amino acids. Trimming took 4 bases from V and 8 from J; bases not matched to a gene: 8. The germline V gene has CDR1 SGHNT and CDR2 YYREEE (reference sequence). The sequenced sample was naive CD4+ T cells from PBMCs. Regarding subset: CD45RA+ positively selected. The clonotype was recovered from a man younger than 35 in good health. Some clones in this sample may be carry-over from other donors' samples. The chain joins TRBV5-4 to TRBJ2-2, with TRBD2 matching 13 bases. The chain's CDR3 is CASSTGWTSGSGELFF. In DNA, the CDR3 is TGTGCCAGCAGCACGGGGTGGACTAGCGGGAGTGGGGAGCTGTTTTTT.